What follows are 19 T cell receptor beta chains derived from one specimen sequenced in a study of CD8 T cells in ankylosing spondylitis. Study-level points and caveats: The study identified a TCR beta motif of roughly eight highly homologous variants that appeared characteristic of ankylosing spondylitis blood.

A single record per CDR3 protein comes from TCRdb applying MiXCR to the 5' RACE reads. In the table there are fewer than 550,000 distinct CDR3 sequences, about 5.2% of which are singletons. These receptors have no known antigen. The sample was blood, either unsorted or a sorted T cell fraction (not recorded which). These receptors were obtained from a male donor with ankylosing spondylitis.

In regard to this clonotype: A much larger clone lies one base from this, so it may be a read error. This chain joins TRBV4-3 and TRBJ1-1, with D uncertain. Trimming cost V 7 bases and J 7 bases, with 19 bases left between them. Germline V gene lookup returns CDR1 LGHNA and CDR2 YSLEER. This CDR3 region has 14 residues. CDR3 in DNA: TGCGCCAGCACCTCGGGAGGGTTGGGGATTGAAGCTTTCTTT. This gives the protein CASTSGGLGIEAFF.

This clonotype was counted between two and nine times. V gene TRBV20-1 combines with J gene TRBJ2-1, with TRBD2 identical over 7 bases. V lost 6 bases to trimming and J lost 1 base; unmatched junction nucleotides: 12. The CDR3 is made up of 16 amino acids. Per germline, CDR1 DFQATT and CDR2 SNEGSKA (reference sequence). In nucleotides, the CDR3 is TGCAGTGCACAACCCCCTAGCGGTCCTTCCTACAATGAGCAGTTCTTC. This codes for CSAQPPSGPSYNEQFF.

In this sample, this clonotype turned up many times. The chain uses TRBV3-1 and TRBJ1-1; the D is unclear. Germline CDR1 and CDR2: LGHDT and YNNKEL (reference sequence). The CDR3 extends over 13 amino acids. The germline V and J ends were trimmed by 1 base and 4 bases, with 7 bases remaining between them. CDR3 protein: CASSQGYSTEAFF. CDR3 nucleotides: TGTGCCAGCAGCCAAGGGTACAGCACTGAAGCTTTCTTT. The full variable domain, with the rest looked up from reference TRBV3-1 and TRBJ1-1, is DTAVSQTPKYLVTQMGNDKSIKCEQNLGHDTMYWYKQDSKKFLKIMFSYNNKELIINETVPNRFSPKSPDKAHLNLHINSLELGDSAVYFCASSQGYSTEAFFGQGTRLTVV.

This clonotype was seen at least ten times. The rearrangement uses TRBV5-1 and TRBJ2-7; D gene unclear. The V end lost 5 bases, the J end lost 0 bases, and 12 bases lay between the germline ends. The CDR3 sequence is 14 residues long. CDR1 and CDR2 from the germline V gene are SGHRS and YFSETQ. This CDR3 reads CASSEDGSSYEQYF. The CDR3, as DNA: TGCGCCAGCAGTGAGGACGGTTCCTCCTACGAGCAGTACTTC.

This clonotype has at least ten counts. V and J are TRBV20-1 and TRBJ2-3; 12 nucleotides line up with TRBD2. The V gene's germline CDR1 is DFQATT and CDR2 SNEGSKA (reference sequence). This CDR3 is built from 14 residues. J gave up 5 bases and V 6 bases, and 6 bases lay outside the gene matches. Here the CDR3 reads CSARLAGGGDTQYF. CDR3 coding DNA: TGCAGTGCCAGGCTAGCGGGAGGGGGAGATACGCAGTATTTT.

This clonotype was picked up many times. The chain joins TRBV6-1 to TRBJ1-2, with TRBD1 matching 11 bases. Germline V gives CDR1 MNHNS, CDR2 SASEGT. The CDR3 is 15 amino acids. With 5 bases clipped from V and 4 bases from J, the junction kept 6 bases outside the gene matches. CDR3 bases: TGTGCCAGCAGTCGGGACAGGGGGAACCTCTATGGCTACACCTTC. This sequence encodes CASSRDRGNLYGYTF.

This clonotype was counted ten times or more. This sequence joins TRBV5-1 and TRBJ2-6; the D is unclear. CDR3 size: 14 residues. Germline V lookup: CDR1 SGHRS, CDR2 YFSETQ. Trimming removed 0 bases at V and 0 bases at J, with 1 base between. CDR3 sequence: CASSLDSGANVLTF. As DNA, the CDR3 is TGCGCCAGCAGCTTGGACTCTGGGGCCAACGTCCTGACTTTC.

The table lists this clonotype with a few counts. The V call is TRBV4-2, the J call TRBJ2-1, with TRBD2 identical over 12 bases. Germline values: CDR1 LGHNA, CDR2 YNFKEQ. J lost 0 bases, V lost 1 base, and 7 bases had no gene match. The CDR3 sequence is 19 residues long. CDR3 DNA sequence: TGTGCCAGCAGCCAAGCCACTAGCGGGGGGTGGAGCTCCTACAATGAGCAGTTCTTC. This encodes CASSQATSGGWSSYNEQFF.

In its sample, this clonotype was seen many times. This sequence joins TRBV28 and TRBJ1-1; possibly TRBD1 for D (6 bases). The V and J ends lost 1 base and 5 bases respectively, with 14 bases between them. The CDR3 is made up of 15 amino acids. CDR1 MDHEN and CDR2 SYDVKM come from the germline V gene. The CDR3 reads CASSLFDRRGTEAFF. The CDR3 coding sequence is TGTGCCAGCAGTTTATTTGACAGGAGGGGTACTGAAGCTTTCTTT.

This clonotype was detected many times. The chain employs TRBV6-1 and TRBJ2-1; 10 bases map to TRBD2. The CDR3 runs to 16 residues. J was trimmed by 4 bases and V by 5 bases; bases with no gene match: 8. Germline CDR1 MNHNS, CDR2 SASEGT. The CDR3 DNA reads as TGTGCCAGCAGTCCCTATGGGACTAGCGCTTACAATGAGCAGTTCTTC. Protein sequence: CASSPYGTSAYNEQFF.

V gene TRBV7-9 combines with J gene TRBJ2-1; the D gene is possibly TRBD2 (6 bases). The germline gives CDR1 SEHNR, CDR2 FQNEAQ (reference sequence). The CDR3 is 15 amino acids. V was cut by 2 bases and J by 6 bases, with 14 bases left in between. CDR3: CASSLRGDPLNEQFF. DNA for the CDR3: TGTGCCAGCAGCTTACGCGGGGACCCCCTCAATGAGCAGTTCTTC.

This clonotype was counted only a few times. The V gene is TRBV12-3 or TRBV12-4, the J gene TRBJ2-7; TRBD1 aligns across 8 bases. This CDR3 has 16 residues. V was clipped by 6 bases and J by 2 bases; unmatched bases: 12. The CDR3 is CASSKTLGTGTYEQYF. CDR3 nucleotide sequence: TGTGCCAGCAGCAAAACCTTGGGGACAGGAACCTACGAGCAGTACTTC.

This clonotype has ten or more counts. CDR3 sequence reads: CASSRFRESQPQHF. The CDR3 coding sequence is TGCGCCAGCAGCCGTTTCAGGGAAAGCCAGCCCCAGCATTTT. The chain has TRBV4-3 and TRBJ1-5, with D possibly being TRBD1 (5 bases). The V and J ends lost 4 bases and 7 bases respectively, with 14 bases between them. The CDR3 loop spans 14 amino acids. CDR1 and CDR2 from the germline V gene are LGHNA and YSLEER.

This clonotype was recorded many times. The gene calls are TRBV4-3 and TRBJ2-7; D might be TRBD1 or TRBD2, each matching 5 bases. The CDR3 has 17 amino acids. V gave up 0 bases and J gave up 6 bases, with 21 bases separating them. In germline, CDR1 is LGHNA, CDR2 YSLEER. CDR3 nucleotide sequence: TGCGCCAGCAGCCAAGACGTTCGGACCCTGAGGGGAAGCGAGCAGTACTTC. Amino acid sequence: CASSQDVRTLRGSEQYF.

This clonotype was seen at least ten times. The rearrangement links TRBV20-1 to TRBJ2-7, with TRBD1 matching over 7 bases. Germline assignment: CDR1 DFQATT and CDR2 SNEGSKA (reference sequence). Losses at the gene ends were 5 bases for V and 4 bases for J; bases not matched to a gene: 8. The CDR3 has 13 amino acids. CDR3 nucleotides: TGCAGTGCTTTAAGGGACAGCGATTACGAGCAGTACTTC. This encodes CSALRDSDYEQYF.

The chain is built from TRBV5-1 and TRBJ1-1, with TRBD1 matching 8 bases. The V gene end was trimmed by 0 bases and the J gene end by 0 bases; junction bases not matched to a gene: 4. CDR1 is SGHRS and CDR2 is YFSETQ in the germline V gene. This CDR3 is built from 16 residues. The CDR3 DNA is TGCGCCAGCAGCTTGGTTCCAGGGGGCATGAACACTGAAGCTTTCTTT. Translation: CASSLVPGGMNTEAFF.

This clonotype was observed a few times. The gene calls are TRBV3-1 and TRBJ2-1; TRBD2 matches at 12 bases. Per the germline V gene, CDR1 is LGHDT and CDR2 is YNNKEL (reference sequence). V lost 6 bases to trimming and J lost 7 bases; unmatched junction nucleotides: 7. The length of the CDR3 is 15 residues. The CDR3 reads CASSLTSGSRNEQFF. The CDR3 nucleotides read TGTGCCAGCAGTTTGACTAGCGGGAGTAGGAATGAGCAGTTCTTC.

The table lists this clonotype with many counts. The chain's CDR3 is CASSLGYNGGNEQYF. CDR3 DNA: TGTGCCAGCAGCTTAGGGTATAACGGGGGAAACGAGCAGTACTTC. The genes are TRBV7-6 and TRBJ2-7, with D possibly TRBD2 on 6 matching bases. V was clipped by 1 base and J by 5 bases, with 15 bases between them. CDR3 length: 15 residues. Per the germline V gene, CDR1 is SGHVS and CDR2 is FNYEAQ.

This clonotype has a count of ten or more. This chain uses TRBV7-2 with TRBJ2-7; 7 positions agree with TRBD2. Trimming at V came to 1 base and at J to 6 bases, leaving 3 bases not matched to a gene. The germline CDR1 and CDR2 sequences are SGHTA and FQGNSA. The CDR3 extends over 13 amino acids. The CDR3 region has the DNA TGTGCCAGCAGCTTAGAGCGGGGTGTCGAGCAGTACTTC. Its protein is CASSLERGVEQYF.